This TCR beta chain was recovered during a study of cytomegalovirus exposure and HLA in healthy donors. Study as a whole: Unique TCR beta sequences numbering some 120 million came from roughly 180 million T cells in an earlier analysis.

Comment on this clone: Its antigen is as yet unknown.

It was with 60 Vbeta and 13 Jbeta primers that the PCR ran. Repertoires were generated with immunoSEQ multiplex PCR, while TCRdb's copy carries only in-frame clones and drops some. The sample has approximately 120,000 clones; under 80% are singletons. J was trimmed by 4 bases and V by 0 bases; bases with no gene match: 9. This CDR3 comprises 16 residues. Germline V gene lookup returns CDR1 SGHRS and CDR2 YFSETQ. Study observations and caveats: Cytomegalovirus-associated status was assigned to 164 TCR beta chains. Accurate prediction of HLA-A and HLA-B alleles (for most subjects) was reportedly achieved from TCR beta sequences. A later analysis linked a missense DCLRE1C variant to TCR beta V- and J-gene trimming.

Sequenced material: PBMCs. This chain joins TRBV5-1 and TRBJ1-2; TRBD1 matches at 7 bases. The sequence came from a woman aged 45-60 years in good health and CMV-seropositive. The CDR3 DNA is TGCGCCAGCAGCTTGGAGGGACAGCGCCTGGCCTATGGCTACACCTTC. Translated, it gives CASSLEGQRLAYGYTF.